These 20 T cell receptor beta chains share one sample of origin, sequenced in a study of glioma-infiltrating T cells. TCR alpha and beta CDR3 regions were amplified from RNA using iRepertoire nested multiplex PCR. MiXCR, run by TCRdb on the multiplex PCR reads, gives a single entry per CDR3 protein. The repertoire holds 100,000 to 150,000 distinct CDR3 sequences, with roughly a quarter as singletons. Sequencing was carried out using glioma tissue, nonneoplastic brain tissue, or PBMCs (not recorded which). The receptors here all came from a human donor with low-grade glioma or glioblastoma, undergoing nonglioma brain surgery, or in good health (not recorded which).

This clonotype was found many times. The chain is built from TRBV27 and TRBJ1-5, with TRBD1 matching 8 bases. The CDR3 extends over 18 amino acids. Germline lookup yields CDR1 MNHEY and CDR2 SMNVEV (reference sequence). The junction had 11 bases not matched to a gene; V was cut back by 4 bases and J by 0 bases. Written as DNA, the CDR3 is TGTGCCAGCAGTTCCGACCGGGACAGGTACTATAGCAATCAGCCCCAGCATTTT. Its protein is CASSSDRDRYYSNQPQHF.

The chain combines TRBV7-9 with TRBJ1-1; a possible D gene is TRBD1 (5 bases). Trimming pared 1 base from V and 1 base from J, leaving 10 bases between. The CDR3 spans 15 residues. CDR1 SEHNR and CDR2 FQNEAQ come from the germline V gene (reference sequence). CDR3 residues: CASSLVRGGNTEAFF. CDR3 DNA: TGTGCCAGCAGCTTAGTAAGGGGAGGGAACACTGAAGCTTTCTTT.

This clonotype has a count of ten or more. The chain combines TRBV28 with TRBJ2-7, with D uncertain. From germline, CDR1 is MDHEN and CDR2 SYDVKM. The CDR3 loop spans 12 amino acids. V dropped 4 bases and J dropped 6 bases, with 10 bases sitting between them. For the CDR3, the DNA is TGTGCCAGCAGTTCAAGCCTATTCGAGCAGTACGTC. Its protein is CASSSSLFEQYV.

This clonotype was counted only a few times. V usage is TRBV5-1 and J usage is TRBJ2-3; TRBD2 agrees at 10 bases. The CDR3 covers 18 residues. The V gene end was trimmed by 0 bases and the J gene end by 5 bases; junction bases not matched to a gene: 12. Germline V CDR1 and CDR2: SGHRS, YFSETQ. CDR3 loop: CASSLASRSGGAGDTQYF. The CDR3 DNA reads as TGCGCCAGCAGCTTGGCCAGTCGAAGCGGGGGGGCCGGAGATACGCAGTATTTT. Complete variable domain (other parts from reference TRBV5-1 and TRBJ2-3): KAGVTQTPRYLIKTRGQQVTLSCSPISGHRSVSWYQQTPGQGLQFLFEYFSETQRNKGNFPGRFSGRQFSNSRSEMNVSTLELGDSALYLCASSLASRSGGAGDTQYFGPGTRLTVL.

In this sample, this clonotype turned up many times. The chain links TRBV28 to TRBJ2-7; TRBD2 agrees at 7 bases. The CDR3 spans 13 residues. CDR1 MDHEN and CDR2 SYDVKM come from the germline V gene. The ends lost 7 bases at V and 0 bases at J; junction bases unmatched: 3. The CDR3 coding sequence is TGTGCCAGCAACGGACTAGACTCCTACGAGCAGTACGTC. Translating it yields CASNGLDSYEQYV.

The chain carries TRBV7-3 and TRBJ2-5; a weak D match, TRBD2 (6 bases). This CDR3 is 15 amino acids long. Trimming shortened V by 3 bases and J by 5 bases, and 16 bases separated the two germline ends. CDR1 is SGHTA, CDR2 FQGTGA, per germline. The CDR3 region has the DNA TGTGCCAGCAGCTTTCCGGCGGGGATGAACGAGACCCAGTACTTC. Its protein product is CASSFPAGMNETQYF. The full variable domain, with the rest looked up from reference TRBV7-3 and TRBJ2-5, is GAGVSQTPSNKVTEKGKYVELRCDPISGHTALYWYRQSLGQGPEFLIYFQGTGAADDSGLPNDRFFAVRPEGSVSTLKIQRTERGDSAVYLCASSFPAGMNETQYFGPGTRLLVL.

The sample holds a few counts of this clonotype. The chain combines TRBV5-1 with TRBJ2-1; a possible D gene is TRBD1 (6 bases). The germline V and J ends were trimmed by 3 bases and 5 bases, with 12 bases remaining between them. The germline V gene has CDR1 SGHRS and CDR2 YFSETQ. This CDR3 spans 14 amino acids. CDR3 amino acids: CASSSRGQDNEQFF. The CDR3 DNA reads TGCGCCAGCAGCTCCAGGGGTCAAGACAATGAGCAGTTCTTC.

There are many counts of this clonotype. The chain employs TRBV20-1 and TRBJ2-3; 12 bases map to TRBD2. The V and J ends lost 6 bases and 4 bases, in that order; junction bases with no gene match: 14. The germline CDR1 and CDR2 sequences are DFQATT and SNEGSKA (reference sequence). CDR3 size: 17 residues. The CDR3 region has the DNA TGCAGTGCAAGCCCGCTAGCGGGGGGGCAGGTCCCAGATACGCAGTATTTT. It is translated as CSASPLAGGQVPDTQYF.

This clonotype came up many times. The chain uses TRBV6-1 and TRBJ2-3, with unresolved D. The V end lost 1 base, the J end lost 2 bases, and 4 bases lay between the germline ends. The CDR3 sequence is 13 residues long. Per germline, CDR1 MNHNS and CDR2 SASEGT. In DNA, the CDR3 is TGTGCCAGCAGTGAAGTGATCACAGATACGCAGTATTTT. This gives the protein CASSEVITDTQYF.

This clonotype was seen a single time. The chain couples TRBV6-2 or TRBV6-3 to TRBJ2-7; a possible D gene is TRBD2 (7 bases). Trimming pared 8 bases from V and 7 bases from J, leaving 21 bases between. Looked up from germline, CDR1 is MNHEY and CDR2 is SVGEGT. The CDR3 loop spans 14 amino acids. The CDR3 coding sequence is TGTGCCAGCGGGAAGGGGGGGACCTACAATGAGCAGTACGTC. Encoded protein: CASGKGGTYNEQYV.

This clonotype was observed many times. The chain employs TRBV28 and TRBJ2-1; 12 bases are shared with TRBD2. Losses at the gene ends were 5 bases for V and 6 bases for J; bases not matched to a gene: 5. Germline V CDR1 and CDR2: MDHEN, SYDVKM. This CDR3 has 15 residues. In DNA form, the CDR3 reads TGTGCCAGCAGTACCGCTAGCGGGGGGGCCAATGAGCAGTTCTTC. It codes for CASSTASGGANEQFF. The variable domain in full, with the rest retrieved from reference TRBV28 and TRBJ2-1, is DVKVTQSSRYLVKRTGEKVFLECVQDMDHENMFWYRQDPGLGLRLIYFSYDVKMKEKGDIPEGYSVSREKKERFSLILESASTNQTSMYLCASSTASGGANEQFFGPGTRLTVL.

This clonotype was detected a few times. The chain has TRBV6-1 and TRBJ2-1; perhaps D is TRBD1 or TRBD2 (5 bases each). The germline V gene encodes CDR1 MNHNS and CDR2 SASEGT. The ends were cut back, 8 bases at V and 9 bases at J, with 11 bases in the middle. CDR3 length: 11 residues. The chain's CDR3 is CASLSGAEQFF. The DNA for the CDR3 is TGTGCCAGCCTTTCCGGGGCTGAGCAGTTCTTC.

This clonotype is a singleton in its sample. An end of the junction does not agree with germline; a read error may underlie this. The rearrangement links TRBV6-2 or TRBV6-3 to TRBJ1-1; D unresolved. The CDR3 length is 12 residues. Germline V gives CDR1 MNHEY, CDR2 SVGEGT. In DNA form, the CDR3 reads TGTGCCAGCGGTTCACTAGACGCAAACGCGGGATTT. Its translation: CASGSLDANAGF.

The chain links TRBV7-8 to TRBJ1-2, with TRBD1 as a possible D gene (5 bases). Germline V CDR1 and CDR2: SGHVS, FQNEAQ. The V and J ends lost 5 bases and 4 bases respectively, with 14 bases between them. The CDR3 runs to 14 residues. The CDR3 is CASSPGTLGYGYTF. DNA for the CDR3: TGTGCCAGCAGCCCCGGGACTTTAGGCTATGGCTACACCTTC.

The genes are TRBV7-6 and TRBJ2-3, with D possibly TRBD1 on 5 matching bases. CDR3 length equals 16 residues. V gave up 1 base and J gave up 0 bases, with 11 bases separating them. Germline-derived CDR1 and CDR2 are SGHVS and FNYEAQ. This CDR3 is CASSLDGRASTDTQYF. CDR3 DNA: TGTGCCAGCAGCTTAGATGGCAGGGCTAGCACAGATACGCAGTATTTT.

This clonotype was picked up a small number of times. CDR3 nucleotide sequence: TGTGCCATCTCCCAGGGTTCCTACAATGAGCAGTTCTTC. Encoded protein: CAISQGSYNEQFF. The chain employs TRBV10-3 and TRBJ2-1, with D maybe TRBD1 (5 bases). Germline lookup yields CDR1 ENHRY and CDR2 SYGVKD. Trimming removed 8 bases at V and 1 base at J, with 9 bases between. This CDR3 is 13 amino acids long.

This clonotype occurred many times. The chain combines TRBV2 with TRBJ1-5; D is uncertain. Trimming took off 3 bases at V and 6 bases at J, with 9 bases between the two ends. The CDR3 length is 13 residues. CDR1 is SNHLY and CDR2 is FYNNEI in the germline V gene. The DNA of the CDR3 is TGTGCCAGCAGTGAGTCCGGGTTTCAGCCCCAGCATTTT. Encoded protein: CASSESGFQPQHF.

The chain has TRBV7-9 and TRBJ2-1; 7 bases match TRBD2. V lost 3 bases and J lost 9; bases outside the gene matches: 5. Germline V gives CDR1 SEHNR, CDR2 FQNEAQ (reference sequence). This CDR3 is 13 amino acids long. This chain's CDR3 is CASSLTSTAEQFF. Here the CDR3 DNA reads TGTGCCAGCAGCTTGACTAGCACCGCTGAGCAGTTCTTC.

CDR3 bases: TGTGCCAGCAGCCAGATGGGGACTCCTAACTATGGCTACACCTTC. Its protein is CASSQMGTPNYGYTF. V gene TRBV7-2 combines with J gene TRBJ1-2; D might be TRBD1 (5 bases). Between the trimmed V and J ends, which lost 5 bases and 0 bases, there was a span of 13 bases. The CDR3 sequence is 15 residues long. Germline CDR1 and CDR2: SGHTA and FQGNSA.

The gene calls are TRBV7-9 and TRBJ1-3, with D possibly TRBD1 on 6 matching bases. Per germline, CDR1 SEHNR and CDR2 FQNEAQ (reference sequence). With 6 bases removed from V and 2 bases from J, the gap between germline ends came to 14 bases. The length of the CDR3 is 15 residues. The CDR3 region has the DNA TGTGCCAGCAGTGGGATGGGGGACACTGGAAACACCATATATTTT. Protein: CASSGMGDTGNTIYF.